The rows below give T cell receptor beta chains drawn from one sample of a study of blood T cell repertoires in COVID-19. TCRdb's copy holds only in-frame clones and misses some; the assay was immunoSEQ multiplex PCR. The sample consists of roughly 180,000 clones, more than 75% of them appearing once. Sequenced: peripheral blood. The receptor source for this set is a woman aged 50 to 60 with COVID-19, enrolled during active disease. Both conserved end residues are part of each CDR3. The D gene is left open where the match is weak. Only part of the rows carry a size: once, few, many, or a class if the clone is expanded.

j_call d_call v_call clone_size cdr3_nt cdr3_aa
TRBJ2-7 . TRBV15 . TGTGCCACCAGCAGAGATTTCGGCCAGGGTAAGAACGAGCAGTACTTC CATSRDFGQGKNEQYF
TRBJ1-1 . TRBV7-3 . TGTGCCAGCAGCTTAAGTCCAGGTATGAACACTGAAGCTTTCTTT CASSLSPGMNTEAFF
TRBJ2-1 TRBD1 TRBV19 . TGTGCCAGTAGCTACTCGGTGGGACAGGGGAGCACAGGTGAGCAGTTCTTC CASSYSVGQGSTGEQFF
TRBJ2-7 TRBD2 TRBV5-1 . TGCGCCAGCAGCTGGACCCTAGCGGGTGGATCCTACGAGCAGTACTTC CASSWTLAGGSYEQYF
TRBJ2-3 TRBD2 TRBV19 . TGTGCCAGTAGTGGCTGGGCGGGGGCAGATACGCAGTATTTT CASSGWAGADTQYF
TRBJ1-2 . TRBV19 few TGTGCCAGTAGTATCCCAGGGGTGGACTATGGCTACACCTTC CASSIPGVDYGYTF
TRBJ1-2 . TRBV5-1 . TGCGCCAGCAGCTTGAGGGGAATGGGTGGCTACACCTTC CASSLRGMGGYTF
TRBJ1-3 . TRBV6-2/TRBV6-3 few TGTGCCAGCAGTTATCAGGATCCCTCTGGAAACACCATATATTTT CASSYQDPSGNTIYF
TRBJ1-5 TRBD1 TRBV30 . TGTGCCTGGAGCCCGACAGGGGATCAGCCCCAGCATTTT CAWSPTGDQPQHF
TRBJ2-1 TRBD2 TRBV5-1 . TGCGCCAGCGGTCCTGACGGATTAGCGGGGTACAATGAGCAGTTCTTC CASGPDGLAGYNEQFF
TRBJ1-1 . TRBV5-6 . TGTGCCAGCAGCTTGTTCGGGGACACTGAAGCTTTCTTT CASSLFGDTEAFF
TRBJ2-5 TRBD2 TRBV10-3 . TGTGCCATCAGTGAGTCCGTTAGCGGGGGGGCCCGACAAGAGACCCAGTACTTC CAISESVSGGARQETQYF
TRBJ2-7 TRBD2 TRBV9 . TGTGCCAGCAGCTCTTGGACTAGCTCCTACGAGCAGTACTTC CASSSWTSSYEQYF
TRBJ1-1 TRBD1 TRBV4-1 . TGCGCCAGCAGCGGGACAGGGGGCACTGAAGCTTTCTTT CASSGTGGTEAFF
TRBJ2-7 TRBD2 TRBV7-2 . TGTGCCAGCAGCTTAGAATCCGGCGGGGGGGCCTACGAGCAGTACTTC CASSLESGGGAYEQYF
TRBJ1-3 TRBD1 TRBV9 . TGTGCCAGCAGCGTGACAGGGGATACAGGAAACACCATATATTTT CASSVTGDTGNTIYF
TRBJ2-7 TRBD2 TRBV4-3 . TGCGCCAGCAGCCAAGAACATTTTAGACTAGCGGGGGGCGAGCAGTACTTC CASSQEHFRLAGGEQYF
TRBJ1-1 TRBD1 TRBV10-3 . TGTGCCATCAGTGAGGGACAGGGAATCACTGAAGCTTTCTTT CAISEGQGITEAFF
TRBJ2-3 TRBD2 TRBV11-2 . TGTGCCAGCAGCCCAACTAGCGGGGGGGCCGATACGCAGTATTTT CASSPTSGGADTQYF
TRBJ2-3 TRBD2 TRBV10-3 . TGTGCCATCAGTCAATCCCCTAGCGGGGGGCCCACAGATACGCAGTATTTT CAISQSPSGGPTDTQYF
TRBJ1-1 . TRBV2 . TGTGCCAGCACCAAACAGGTGATGAACACTGAAGCTTTCTTT CASTKQVMNTEAFF
TRBJ2-7 TRBD2 TRBV6-1 . TGTGCCAGCAGTGAAGACGGGGGGGCCCCCTACGAGCAGTACTTC CASSEDGGAPYEQYF
TRBJ2-3 TRBD2 TRBV5-4 . TGTGCCAGCAGCCGCTTGGGTGCGGGGGAAAACACAGATACGCAGTATTTT CASSRLGAGENTDTQYF
TRBJ1-6 TRBD1 TRBV4-2 . TGTGCCAGCAGCCAAGATCCGAGGGAGGACAGGACTAATTCACCCCTCCACTTT CASSQDPREDRTNSPLHF
TRBJ1-5 . TRBV3-1/TRBV3-2 . TGTGCCAGCAGCCAGGGGACTGTCAATCAGCCCCAGCATTTT CASSQGTVNQPQHF
TRBJ1-5 . TRBV6-5 few TGTGCCAGCAGGCAGGGAGCGGGGGATCAGCCCCAGCATTTT CASRQGAGDQPQHF